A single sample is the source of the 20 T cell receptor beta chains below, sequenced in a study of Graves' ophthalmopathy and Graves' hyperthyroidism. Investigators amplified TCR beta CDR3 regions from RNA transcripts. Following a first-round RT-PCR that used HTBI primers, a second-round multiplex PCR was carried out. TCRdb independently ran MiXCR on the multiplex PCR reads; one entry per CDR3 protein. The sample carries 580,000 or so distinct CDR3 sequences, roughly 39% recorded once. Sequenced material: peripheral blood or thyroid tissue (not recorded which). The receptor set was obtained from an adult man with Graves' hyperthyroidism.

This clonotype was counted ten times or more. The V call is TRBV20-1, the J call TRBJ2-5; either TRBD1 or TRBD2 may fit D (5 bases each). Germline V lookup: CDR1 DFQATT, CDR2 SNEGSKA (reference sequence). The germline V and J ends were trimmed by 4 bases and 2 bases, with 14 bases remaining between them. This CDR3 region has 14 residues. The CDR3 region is CSANRDPSQETQYF. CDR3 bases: TGCAGTGCTAACCGGGACCCGAGTCAAGAGACCCAGTACTTC.

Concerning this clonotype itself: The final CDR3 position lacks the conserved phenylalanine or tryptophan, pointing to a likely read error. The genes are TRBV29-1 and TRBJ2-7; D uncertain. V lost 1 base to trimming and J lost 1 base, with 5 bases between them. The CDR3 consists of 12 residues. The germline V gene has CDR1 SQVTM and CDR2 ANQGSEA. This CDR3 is CSVEGLSYEQYL. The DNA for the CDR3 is TGCAGCGTTGAAGGGTTGTCCTACGAGCAGTACCTC.

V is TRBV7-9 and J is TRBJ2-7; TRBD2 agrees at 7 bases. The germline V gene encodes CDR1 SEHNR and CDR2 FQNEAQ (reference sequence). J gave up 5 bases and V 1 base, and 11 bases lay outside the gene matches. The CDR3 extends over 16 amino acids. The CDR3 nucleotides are TGTGCCAGCAGCTTAGATGCGGGACTACCAACAGACGAGCAGTACTTC. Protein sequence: CASSLDAGLPTDEQYF.

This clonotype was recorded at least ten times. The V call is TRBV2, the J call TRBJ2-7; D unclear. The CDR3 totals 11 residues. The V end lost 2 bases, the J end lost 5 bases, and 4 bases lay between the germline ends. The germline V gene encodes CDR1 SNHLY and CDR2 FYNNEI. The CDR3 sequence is CASSEWDEQYF. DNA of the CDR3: TGTGCCAGCAGTGAATGGGACGAGCAGTACTTC.

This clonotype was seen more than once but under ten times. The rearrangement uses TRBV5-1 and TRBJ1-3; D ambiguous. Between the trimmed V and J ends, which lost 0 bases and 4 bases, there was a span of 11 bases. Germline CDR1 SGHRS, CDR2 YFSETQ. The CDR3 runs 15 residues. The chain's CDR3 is CASSLGWTAGNTIYF. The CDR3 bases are TGCGCCAGCAGCTTGGGATGGACTGCCGGAAACACCATATATTTT.

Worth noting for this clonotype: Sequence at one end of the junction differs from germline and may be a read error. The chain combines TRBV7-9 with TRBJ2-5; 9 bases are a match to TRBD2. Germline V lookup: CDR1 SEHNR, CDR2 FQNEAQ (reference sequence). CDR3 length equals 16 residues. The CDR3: CASSQEGGGARETQYF. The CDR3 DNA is TGCGCCAGCAGCCAAGAGGGCGGGGGGGCCAGAGAGACCCAGTACTTC.

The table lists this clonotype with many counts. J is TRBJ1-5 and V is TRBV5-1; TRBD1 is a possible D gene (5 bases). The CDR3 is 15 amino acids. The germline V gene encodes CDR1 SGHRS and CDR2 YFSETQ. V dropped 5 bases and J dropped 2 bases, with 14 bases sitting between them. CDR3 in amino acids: CASSRGVDGNQPQHF. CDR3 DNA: TGCGCCAGCAGTCGAGGGGTGGATGGCAATCAGCCCCAGCATTTT.

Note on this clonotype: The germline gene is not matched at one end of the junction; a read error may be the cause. The CDR3 region is CSARDPSLNTEVFF. CDR3 nucleotides: TGCAGTGCTAGAGACCCATCATTGAACACTGAAGTTTTCTTT. The rearrangement uses TRBV20-1 and TRBJ1-1; no reliable D call. The CDR3 covers 14 residues. In germline, CDR1 is DFQATT, CDR2 SNEGSKA (reference sequence).

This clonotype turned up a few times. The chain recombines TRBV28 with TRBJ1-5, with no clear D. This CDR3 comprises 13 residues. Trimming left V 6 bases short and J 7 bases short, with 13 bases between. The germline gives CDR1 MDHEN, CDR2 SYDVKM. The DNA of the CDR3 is TGTGCCAGCAGCCCGGATGAAATGCAGCCCCAGCATTTT. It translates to CASSPDEMQPQHF.

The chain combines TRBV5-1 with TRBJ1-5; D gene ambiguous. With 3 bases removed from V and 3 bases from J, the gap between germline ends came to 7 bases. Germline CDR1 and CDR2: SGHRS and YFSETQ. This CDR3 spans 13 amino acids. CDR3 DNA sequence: TGCGCCAGCAGCTATGTTGACAATCAGCCCCAGCATTTT. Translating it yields CASSYVDNQPQHF.

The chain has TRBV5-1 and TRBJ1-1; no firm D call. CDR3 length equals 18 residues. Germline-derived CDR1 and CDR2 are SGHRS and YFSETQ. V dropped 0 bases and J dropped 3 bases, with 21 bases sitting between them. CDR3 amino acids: CASSLGQEALRRHTEAFF. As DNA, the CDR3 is TGCGCCAGCAGCTTGGGACAAGAGGCCCTAAGGAGACACACTGAAGCTTTCTTT.

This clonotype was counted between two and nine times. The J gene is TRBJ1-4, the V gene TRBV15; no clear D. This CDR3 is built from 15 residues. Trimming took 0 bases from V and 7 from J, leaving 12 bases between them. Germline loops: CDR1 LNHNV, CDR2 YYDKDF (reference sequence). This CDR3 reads CATSRDSGEGEKLFF. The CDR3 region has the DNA TGTGCCACCAGCAGAGATTCCGGGGAGGGTGAAAAACTGTTTTTT.

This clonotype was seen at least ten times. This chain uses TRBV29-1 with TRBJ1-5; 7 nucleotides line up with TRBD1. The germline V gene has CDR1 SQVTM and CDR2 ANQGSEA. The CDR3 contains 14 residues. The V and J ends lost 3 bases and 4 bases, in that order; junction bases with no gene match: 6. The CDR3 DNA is TGCAGCGTTGAGCTCCGGACAGGAAATCAGCCCCAGCATTTT. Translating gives CSVELRTGNQPQHF.

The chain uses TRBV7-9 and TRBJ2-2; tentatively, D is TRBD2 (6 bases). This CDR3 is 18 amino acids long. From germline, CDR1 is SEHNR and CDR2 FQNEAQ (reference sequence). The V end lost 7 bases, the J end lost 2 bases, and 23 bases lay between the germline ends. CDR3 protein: CASTLGSRLASNTGELFF. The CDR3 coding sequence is TGTGCCAGCACCCTCGGGTCCCGGCTAGCGTCAAACACCGGGGAGCTGTTTTTT.

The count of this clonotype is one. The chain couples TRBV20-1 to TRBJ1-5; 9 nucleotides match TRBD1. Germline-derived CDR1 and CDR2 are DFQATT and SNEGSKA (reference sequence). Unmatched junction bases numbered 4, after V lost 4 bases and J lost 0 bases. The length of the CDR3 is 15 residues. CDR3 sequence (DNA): TGCAGTGCTACGGACAGGGGATATAGCAATCAGCCCCAGCATTTT. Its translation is CSATDRGYSNQPQHF.

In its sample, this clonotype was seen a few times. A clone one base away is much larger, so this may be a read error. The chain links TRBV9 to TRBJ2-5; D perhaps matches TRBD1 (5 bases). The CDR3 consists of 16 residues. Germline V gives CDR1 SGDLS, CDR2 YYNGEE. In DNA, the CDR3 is TGTGCCAGCAGCGTAGATGCAGGGTGGGTGCAAGAGGCCCAGTACTTC. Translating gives CASSVDAGWVQEAQYF.

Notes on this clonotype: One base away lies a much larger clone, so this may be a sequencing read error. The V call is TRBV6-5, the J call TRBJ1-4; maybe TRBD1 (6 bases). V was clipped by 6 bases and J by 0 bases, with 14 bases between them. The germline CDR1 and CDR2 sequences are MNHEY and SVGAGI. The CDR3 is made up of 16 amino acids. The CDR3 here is CASSLDRPATNEKLFF. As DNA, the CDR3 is TGTGCCAGCAGCTTAGACAGGCCTGCAACTAATGAAAAACTGTTTTTT.

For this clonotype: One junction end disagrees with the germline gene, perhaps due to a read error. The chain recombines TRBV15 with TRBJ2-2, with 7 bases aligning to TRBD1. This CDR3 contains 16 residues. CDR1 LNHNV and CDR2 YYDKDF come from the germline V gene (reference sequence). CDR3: CAASWGQLANTGELFF. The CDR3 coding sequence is TGTGCCGCCAGCTGGGGACAGCTCGCGAACACCGGGGAGCTGTTTTTT.

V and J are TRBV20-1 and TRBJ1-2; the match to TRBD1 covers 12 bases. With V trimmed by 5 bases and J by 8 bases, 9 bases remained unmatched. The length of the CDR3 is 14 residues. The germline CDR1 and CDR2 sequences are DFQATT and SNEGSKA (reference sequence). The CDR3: CSAYPSGTGGGYTF. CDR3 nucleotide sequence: TGCAGTGCTTACCCTAGCGGGACAGGGGGCGGCTACACCTTC.

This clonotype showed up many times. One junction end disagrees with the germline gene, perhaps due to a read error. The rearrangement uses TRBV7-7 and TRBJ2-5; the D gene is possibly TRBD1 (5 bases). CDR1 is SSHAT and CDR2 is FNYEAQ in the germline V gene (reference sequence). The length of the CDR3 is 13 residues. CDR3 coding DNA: TGTGCTAGCAGCCTCAGGGTGACAGAGACCCAGTACTTC. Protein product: CASSLRVTETQYF.